This T cell receptor beta chain was profiled in a study of Ad26.COV2.S vaccination and SARS-CoV-2 variants. The germline V gene encodes CDR1 KGHSH and CDR2 LQKENI. The CDR3 sequence is 14 residues long. Between the trimmed V and J ends, which lost 3 bases and 0 bases, there was a span of 8 bases. TCRdb's table, derived via immunoSEQ multiplex PCR, lists solely in-frame clones and lacks some. The table includes roughly 100,000 clones, about 78% detected once. Study conclusions and caveats: Vaccine recipients posted higher spike-specific TCR breadth than their placebo counterparts. Measurement of non-spike TCR breadth gave similar results in vaccine and placebo recipients. Analyses that measured TCR breadth and depth may have underestimated total T cell responses.

Concerning this clone itself: What it binds is unknown.

The sequenced sample was peripheral blood, obtained after recovery from COVID-19. The chain joins TRBV18 to TRBJ1-1; the D gene is possibly TRBD1 (5 bases). The TCR was taken from a human donor who had recovered from COVID-19. The CDR3 protein is CASSPGGVNTEAFF. CDR3 in DNA: TGTGCCAGCTCACCCGGGGGAGTGAACACTGAAGCTTTCTTT.